This T cell receptor (beta chain) emerged from a study of post-analysis software for immune sequencing data. Study results and limitations: Controls showed lower frequencies than patients for five or six TRBV segments, and TRBV5-6, TRBV5-1 and TRBV20-1 were among these. Compared with controls, patients showed significantly lower normalized Chao1 diversity. F-measure co-clustering was strong for batch-matched samples.

This clonotype was seen only a few times. Its antigen remains unidentified. Unique molecular identifiers tagged the TCR beta cDNA libraries. TCRdb independently ran MiXCR on the PCR reads; one entry per CDR3 protein. The data show about 810,000 distinct CDR3 sequences, approximately 57% seen once. The CDR3 has 18 amino acids. Germline CDR1 and CDR2: SGHTA and FQGNSA. V lost 9 bases, J lost 4 bases, and 13 bases stayed unmatched. This TCR derives from a girl between 10 and 17 years old with multiple sclerosis. Sequencing input: blood. The chain carries TRBV7-2 and TRBJ2-1; TRBD2 matches at 15 bases. The CDR3 spells CARGDGTSGGHVYNEQFF. The DNA for the CDR3 is TGTGCCAGGGGGGATGGGACTAGCGGGGGGCACGTGTACAATGAGCAGTTCTTC.